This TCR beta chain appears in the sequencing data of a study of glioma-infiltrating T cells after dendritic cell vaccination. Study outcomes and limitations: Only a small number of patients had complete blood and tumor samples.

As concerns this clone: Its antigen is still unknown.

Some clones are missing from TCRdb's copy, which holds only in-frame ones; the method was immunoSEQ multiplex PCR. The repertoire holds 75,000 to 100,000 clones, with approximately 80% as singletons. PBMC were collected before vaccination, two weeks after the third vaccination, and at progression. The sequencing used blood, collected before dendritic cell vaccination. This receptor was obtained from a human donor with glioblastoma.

The CDR3 sequence is CATSRVMGASGANVLTF. CDR3 DNA sequence: TGTGCCACCAGCAGAGTAATGGGGGCAAGTGGGGCCAACGTCCTGACTTTC. The V call is TRBV15, the J call TRBJ2-6; maybe TRBD1 (6 bases). Germline V gene sequence: CDR1 LNHNV, CDR2 YYDKDF (reference sequence). This CDR3 has 17 amino acids. The V end lost 1 base, the J end lost 3 bases, and 13 bases lay between the germline ends.